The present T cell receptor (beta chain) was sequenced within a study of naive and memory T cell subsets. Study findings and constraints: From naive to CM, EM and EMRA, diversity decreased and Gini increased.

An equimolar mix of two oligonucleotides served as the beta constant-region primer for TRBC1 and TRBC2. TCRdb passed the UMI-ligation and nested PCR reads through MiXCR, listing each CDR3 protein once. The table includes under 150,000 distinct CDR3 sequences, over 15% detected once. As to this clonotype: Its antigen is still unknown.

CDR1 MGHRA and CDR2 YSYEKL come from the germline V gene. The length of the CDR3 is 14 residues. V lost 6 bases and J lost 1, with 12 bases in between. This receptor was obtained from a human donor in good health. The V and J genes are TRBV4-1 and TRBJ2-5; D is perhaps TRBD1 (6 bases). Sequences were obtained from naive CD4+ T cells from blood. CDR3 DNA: TGCGCCAGCAGACAAACAGGGTTCCAAGAGACCCAGTACTTC. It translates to CASRQTGFQETQYF.